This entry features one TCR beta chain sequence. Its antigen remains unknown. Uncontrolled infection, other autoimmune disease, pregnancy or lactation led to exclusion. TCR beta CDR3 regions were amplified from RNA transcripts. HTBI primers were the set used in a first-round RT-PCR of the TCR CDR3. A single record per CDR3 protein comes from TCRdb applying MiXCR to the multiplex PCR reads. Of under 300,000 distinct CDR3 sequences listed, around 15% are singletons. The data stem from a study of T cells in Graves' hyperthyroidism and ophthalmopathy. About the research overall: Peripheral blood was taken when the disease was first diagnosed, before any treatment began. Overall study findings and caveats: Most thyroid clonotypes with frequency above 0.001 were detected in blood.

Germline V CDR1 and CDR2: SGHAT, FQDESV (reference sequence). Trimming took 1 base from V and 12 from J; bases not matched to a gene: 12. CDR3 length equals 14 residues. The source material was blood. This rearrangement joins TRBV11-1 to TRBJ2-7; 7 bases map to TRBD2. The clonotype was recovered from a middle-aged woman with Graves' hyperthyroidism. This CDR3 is CASSLGLATVARYF. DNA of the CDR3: TGTGCCAGCAGCTTAGGACTAGCAACCGTAGCGCGGTACTTC.